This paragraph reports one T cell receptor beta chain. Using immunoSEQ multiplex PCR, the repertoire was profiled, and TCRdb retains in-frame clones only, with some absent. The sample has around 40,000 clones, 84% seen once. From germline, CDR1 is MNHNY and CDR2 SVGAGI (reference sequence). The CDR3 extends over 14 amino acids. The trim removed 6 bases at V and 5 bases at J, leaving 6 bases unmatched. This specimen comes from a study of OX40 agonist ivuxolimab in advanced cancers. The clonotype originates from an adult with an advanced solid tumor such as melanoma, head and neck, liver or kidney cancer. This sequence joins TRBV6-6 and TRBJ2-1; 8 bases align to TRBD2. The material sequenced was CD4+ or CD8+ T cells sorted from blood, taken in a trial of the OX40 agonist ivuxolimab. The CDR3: CASSPGLVNNEQFF. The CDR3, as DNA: TGTGCCAGCAGCCCGGGACTAGTGAACAATGAGCAGTTCTTC.